The clone carrying this T cell receptor (beta chain) has more than one count but fewer than ten. Antigen unknown. The V and J ends lost 2 bases and 5 bases respectively, with 15 bases between them. The CDR3 has 14 residues. Germline V CDR1 and CDR2: DFQATT, SNEGSKA (reference sequence). From the 5' RACE reads, TCRdb called clonotypes with MiXCR, one entry per CDR3 protein. The sample lists 750,000 to 850,000 distinct CDR3 sequences, 12% seen once, with 0.45% to 0.6% in the top ten. The data originate from a study of CD8 T cells in ankylosing spondylitis. Overall study findings and caveats: Clones tied to disease were said to be significantly enriched in matched ankylosing spondylitis synovial fluid. Certain motif variants had earlier appeared in reactive arthritis synovial fluid and blood. Ankylosing spondylitis blood appeared to be characterized by a TCR beta motif of about 8 highly homologous variants.

Material for sequencing was blood, either unsorted or a sorted T cell fraction (not recorded which). This chain uses TRBV20-1 with TRBJ1-2; D is possibly TRBD1 (6 bases). The origin of this receptor is a male donor with ankylosing spondylitis. CDR3 DNA sequence: TGCAGTGCTAGATATAGGGGAAGGGGGTATGGCTACACCTTC. It specifies CSARYRGRGYGYTF.